This T cell receptor beta chain appears in the sequencing data of a study of tumor-infiltrating lymphocytes in primary liver carcinoma (dated by TCRdb to the late 2010s). In the study overall: Between November 2015 and 2016, several patients in China with histopathologically diagnosed primary liver carcinoma had surgical resection. Of the five patients (three men and two women, aged 30 to 69 years), four had hepatocellular carcinoma and one had combined HCC and intrahepatic cholangiocarcinoma. The tumors of the five patients were staged as T1-T3 N0M0, with maximum diameters ranging from roughly 4 to 11 cm. Each sample produced about 3.5 to 8 million productive TCRbeta reads, and read depth showed no significant difference between tissue types. TCRbeta repertoire sequencing, expression microarrays and whole-exome sequencing were combined in the study across five regions of each liver tumor, with adjacent normal tissue and blood also included. A total of some 35 specimens from 5 patients went through TCRbeta repertoire sequencing, namely 25 tumor regions, 5 adjacent noncancerous liver tissues and 5 peripheral blood samples. Reproducibility between technical replicate repertoires was high, with correlation coefficients above 0.95 and mean shared-clone rates about 0.89. The study at large found these results: Because the samples were bulk and unsorted, CD4+ and CD8+ T cell repertoires could not be compared. The top 250 clones accounted for a significantly greater share of the repertoire in tumors than in blood (p = 0.039). Only the TCR beta chain was sequenced, which likely underestimates true repertoire diversity because unpaired alpha chains were not captured. Only four or five patients were included in the study, and the authors note that the findings should be validated in a larger study. Consistent with antigen-driven expansion, pairs of tumor regions showed higher repertoire overlap (mean roughly 36%) than either tumor-adjacent pairs (about 17%) or tumor-blood pairs (approximately 15%).

As concerns this clonotype: Its antigen is still unknown. Base qualities are not provided; no much larger clone lies one nucleotide away.

Using a constant-region primer and ProtoScript II reverse transcriptase, TCRbeta-specific cDNA was reverse-transcribed from 500 ng total RNA. Construction of the TCRbeta libraries relied on three nested rounds of multiplex PCR, following a slightly modified ARM-PCR procedure. The first two PCR rounds used multiplex TRBV1-TRBV30 forward primers with a Cbeta reverse primer, each for about 10 cycles. Sample barcodes and Illumina adapters were attached in a final 25-cycle PCR using Deep VentR polymerase. Before sequencing, amplicons of 200-500 bp were gel-purified using a QIAquick gel extraction kit. TCRbeta amplicons were sequenced on an Illumina HiSeq 2500 with 250-bp paired-end reads. The authors' pipeline ran thus. Reads were quality-trimmed with Trimmomatic v0.33, and paired reads were merged with FLASH v1.2.11 to recover full CDR3 sequences. V, D and J germline segments were assigned to the rearranged TCRbeta sequences using MiGEC v1.2.1b. VDJtools v1.0.0 computed clonotype statistics and Shannon-Wiener diversity indices. To cut down on sampling bias, every analysis after diversity analysis relied on just the 250 most abundant clonotypes from each sample. The public sequencing data were trimmed at Q25 with fastp and processed into clonotypes with MiXCR by TCRdb, which kept only in-frame beta chains. Rows with a matching CDR3 protein are joined into one entry that keeps the most common DNA and genes. In this record, the V and J calls reflect TCRdb's handling and not the investigators' own analysis. The sample records almost 200,000 distinct CDR3 sequences, 65% of which are singletons. The ten biggest clones cover about 7.1% of the sample.

The junction shows trimming of 5 bases on V and 8 bases on J, and the gene matches do not reach 3 bases of it. The germline V gene sets CDR1 to WSHSY and CDR2 to SAAADI. The CDR3 covers 12 residues, taking in both the cysteine and the phenylalanine. Only CDR3 DNA is held: 36 bases, read in frame from base 1. Blood RNA was extracted from unsorted whole blood using TRIzol reagent, and germline DNA was obtained with the DNeasy Blood & Tissue kit. Chronic HBV infection was present in the patients, and the patients were treatment-naive at sampling. Before surgery, approximately 3.8 milliliters of peripheral blood were drawn into K2EDTA tubes.

The origin of this receptor is a woman in her sixties with primary liver carcinoma and hepatitis B virus infection. The sequenced sample consisted of peripheral blood. Rearrangement joined TRBV10-2 to TRBJ2-1, with TRBD2 matching 7 junction bases. The nucleotide sequence reads as follows: TGCGCCAGCAGTTGGACTAGGGATGAGCAGTTCTTC. Its coded protein is CASSWTRDEQFF.